The 5 T cell receptor beta chains below all came from one sample that was sequenced in a study of blood T cell repertoires in COVID-19. Profiled with immunoSEQ multiplex PCR; TCRdb holds only in-frame clones, not every one. Of 70,000 to 95,000 clones in the sample, 80% to 90% are singletons; the top ten hold more than 4.5%. Sequences were obtained from peripheral blood. These TCRs come from a woman of 80 years or more with active COVID-19.

Concerning this clone itself: The same CDR3 arises from other DNA sequences in this sample as well. The chain carries TRBV19 and TRBJ1-1, with D perhaps TRBD1 (5 bases). The CDR3 totals 13 residues. Looked up from germline, CDR1 is LNHDA and CDR2 is SQIVND (reference sequence). V was trimmed by 11 bases and J by 3 bases, leaving 16 bases between them. CDR3 region: CASSPQGDTEAFF. CDR3 nucleotide sequence: TGTGCCTCTAGTCCCCAGGGTGACACTGAAGCTTTCTTT.

The rearrangement uses TRBV2 and TRBJ2-1; 12 bases are shared with TRBD2. This CDR3 has 14 residues. Trimming cost V 4 bases and J 15 bases; bases outside gene matches: 10. Germline-derived CDR1 and CDR2 are SNHLY and FYNNEI. Here the CDR3 reads CASSAQTSGSILFF. CDR3 bases: TGTGCCAGCAGTGCCCAGACTAGCGGGAGTATTCTGTTCTTC.

This clone appeared a few times. The rearrangement joins TRBV5-4 to TRBJ2-1; a possible D gene is TRBD1 (6 bases). CDR1 and CDR2 (germline): SGHNT, YYREEE (reference sequence). This CDR3 region has 16 residues. V gave up 5 bases and J gave up 7 bases, with 22 bases separating them. CDR3 in DNA: TGTGCCAGCAGTCTAAACGCGGGCATCCAGGGGAATGAGCAGTTCTTC. Amino acids: CASSLNAGIQGNEQFF.

This clone was recorded a few times. V and J are TRBV25-1 and TRBJ1-5; no clear D. CDR1 is MGHDK, CDR2 SYGVNS, per germline. V lost 5 bases and J 0 bases, leaving 5 bases between the germline ends. The CDR3 covers 13 residues. CDR3 sequence: CASSPNSNQPQHF. The CDR3 DNA reads as TGTGCCAGCAGTCCCAATAGCAATCAGCCCCAGCATTTT.

A few counts support this clone. This sequence joins TRBV6-5 and TRBJ2-2; D gene uncertain. Trimming removed 7 bases from V and 3 bases from J, with 6 bases in between. CDR3 size: 12 residues. CDR1 and CDR2 (germline): MNHEY, SVGAGI. Written as DNA, the CDR3 is TGTGCCAGCACCAAATACACCGGGGAGCTGTTTTTT. Encoded protein: CASTKYTGELFF.